This entry lists 21 T cell receptor beta chains sequenced from one sample in a study of regulatory T cells in long-lasting Graves disease. Specified time point: persistent/refractory GD, antithyroid drugs over 5 years with positive TRAb. Scientists built the TCR library using RNA that was extracted from PBMCs. The TCR beta library used iRepertoire HTBI primers with Arm-PCR amplification of CDR3. MiXCR, applied by TCRdb to the multiplex PCR reads, yields one record per CDR3 protein. The sample consists of hundreds of thousands of distinct CDR3 sequences, less than 25% of them appearing once. This specimen was peripheral blood mononuclear cells (PBMCs), taken when the disease was refractory, from a patient treated with antithyroid drugs. All receptors come from a female donor with Graves disease.

This clonotype was counted many times. The CDR3 protein is CASSLPRGHRDEQYF. The CDR3 nucleotides are TGTGCCAGCAGTTTACCTCGCGGACATCGAGACGAGCAGTACTTC. The rearrangement links TRBV28 to TRBJ2-7, with a tentative D call TRBD1 (5 bases). Trimming removed 2 bases at V and 5 bases at J, with 16 bases between. The CDR3 runs 15 residues. CDR1 and CDR2 (germline): MDHEN, SYDVKM. Filled out from reference TRBV28 and TRBJ2-7, the complete variable domain reads DVKVTQSSRYLVKRTGEKVFLECVQDMDHENMFWYRQDPGLGLRLIYFSYDVKMKEKGDIPEGYSVSREKKERFSLILESASTNQTSMYLCASSLPRGHRDEQYFGPGTRLTVT.

This clonotype was recorded many times. V is TRBV2 and J is TRBJ2-7; perhaps TRBD1 as D (6 bases). The CDR3 extends over 14 amino acids. Germline V CDR1 and CDR2: SNHLY, FYNNEI. V was trimmed by 2 bases and J by 4 bases, leaving 12 bases between them. This chain's CDR3 is CASSEQGPQYEQYF. For the CDR3, the DNA is TGTGCCAGCAGTGAACAGGGGCCTCAGTACGAGCAGTACTTC.

This clonotype was counted many times. As DNA, the CDR3 is TGTGCCAGCATAGACAGGGGACGAACGCTTAGCAATCAGCCCCAGCATTTT. This codes for CASIDRGRTLSNQPQHF. The rearrangement joins TRBV28 to TRBJ1-5, with 8 bases matching TRBD1. The germline V gene has CDR1 MDHEN and CDR2 SYDVKM. The CDR3 contains 17 residues. V was pared by 7 bases and J by 0 bases, with 11 bases of the junction left unmatched. The variable domain in full, completed from reference TRBV28 and TRBJ1-5, reads DVKVTQSSRYLVKRTGEKVFLECVQDMDHENMFWYRQDPGLGLRLIYFSYDVKMKEKGDIPEGYSVSREKKERFSLILESASTNQTSMYLCASIDRGRTLSNQPQHFGDGTRLSIL.

The gene calls are TRBV6-1 and TRBJ1-5, with 12 bases identical to TRBD1. The V gene end was trimmed by 5 bases and the J gene end by 5 bases; junction bases not matched to a gene: 4. Germline CDR1 MNHNS, CDR2 SASEGT. The CDR3 is made up of 15 amino acids. CDR3 coding DNA: TGTGCCAGCAGTCCGGGACAGGGGGCAGATCAGCCCCAGCATTTT. It translates to CASSPGQGADQPQHF.

This clonotype was recorded many times. The V gene is TRBV28, the J gene TRBJ2-7, with D uncertain. The CDR3 has 14 residues. The V end was cut by 0 bases, the J end by 3 bases, with 9 bases between. Per the germline V gene, CDR1 is MDHEN and CDR2 is SYDVKM. The CDR3 DNA reads TGTGCCAGCAGTTTATGGGGCAGAAACTACGAGCAGTACTTC. Translating gives CASSLWGRNYEQYF. Full variable domain (missing parts from reference TRBV28 and TRBJ2-7): DVKVTQSSRYLVKRTGEKVFLECVQDMDHENMFWYRQDPGLGLRLIYFSYDVKMKEKGDIPEGYSVSREKKERFSLILESASTNQTSMYLCASSLWGRNYEQYFGPGTRLTVT.

At least ten counts were recorded for this clonotype. The V and J genes are TRBV6-1 and TRBJ1-1, with 9 nucleotides matching TRBD1. V lost 4 bases, J lost 11 bases, and 11 bases stayed unmatched. The germline CDR1 and CDR2 sequences are MNHNS and SASEGT. The CDR3 totals 14 residues. CDR3 in DNA: TGTGCCAGCAGTGGCCGGGACAGGGCGCGGGAGGCTTTCTTT. This encodes CASSGRDRAREAFF.

This clonotype has only a few counts. The genes are TRBV20-1 and TRBJ2-3; the D is unclear. Germline V gene lookup returns CDR1 DFQATT and CDR2 SNEGSKA (reference sequence). This CDR3 region has 14 residues. V shed 2 bases and J shed 1 base, with 10 bases lying between them. The CDR3 spells CSARWAVRTDTQYF. In DNA form, the CDR3 reads TGCAGTGCTAGATGGGCCGTGCGCACAGATACGCAGTATTTT.

In this sample, this clonotype turned up many times. The V call is TRBV28, the J call TRBJ1-6, with 8 bases that match TRBD1. CDR3 length: 16 residues. Looked up from germline, CDR1 is MDHEN and CDR2 is SYDVKM. V trimming: 6 bases; J trimming: 0 bases; junction bases outside the gene matches: 4. The CDR3 is CASRITGGSYNSPLHF. CDR3 DNA: TGTGCCAGCAGGATTACAGGGGGCTCCTATAATTCACCCCTCCACTTT.

This clonotype has a handful of counts. The chain couples TRBV30 to TRBJ1-5; D uncertain. With 2 bases removed from V and 2 bases from J, the gap between germline ends came to 7 bases. The germline V gene encodes CDR1 GTSNPN and CDR2 SVGIG (reference sequence). The CDR3 is 13 residues long. CDR3 region: CAWSPPGNQPQHF. For the CDR3, the DNA is TGTGCCTGGAGTCCGCCCGGCAATCAGCCCCAGCATTTT.

This clonotype was counted at least ten times. V usage is TRBV24-1 and J usage is TRBJ1-1; weak D call: TRBD1 (5 bases). Between the trimmed V and J ends, which lost 3 bases and 1 base, there was a span of 5 bases. The germline CDR1 and CDR2 sequences are KGHDR and SFDVKD. This CDR3 region has 13 residues. The DNA for the CDR3 is TGTGCCACCAGTGATGACAGGAACACTGAAGCTTTCTTT. Protein: CATSDDRNTEAFF.

There are a few counts of this clonotype. The genes are TRBV27 and TRBJ1-5; D is unresolved. This CDR3 region has 14 residues. Between the trimmed V and J ends, which lost 4 bases and 2 bases, there was a span of 9 bases. Looked up from germline, CDR1 is MNHEY and CDR2 is SMNVEV (reference sequence). The CDR3 DNA reads TGTGCCAGCAGTTCTGTGATAGGCAATCAGCCCCAGCATTTT. Its protein product is CASSSVIGNQPQHF.

The gene calls are TRBV24-1 and TRBJ2-2, with TRBD2 matching over 10 bases. The length of the CDR3 is 16 residues. Trimming took 3 bases from V and 0 from J; bases not matched to a gene: 0. The germline V gene encodes CDR1 KGHDR and CDR2 SFDVKD. The CDR3 region is CATSDTSGANTGELFF. CDR3 nucleotide sequence: TGTGCCACCAGTGATACTAGCGGGGCGAACACCGGGGAGCTGTTTTTT.

V and J are TRBV20-1 and TRBJ2-5; TRBD2 agrees at 8 bases. CDR1 is DFQATT and CDR2 is SNEGSKA in the germline V gene (reference sequence). V lost 6 bases to trimming and J lost 4 bases; unmatched junction nucleotides: 10. CDR3 size: 14 residues. The chain's CDR3 is CSALTSGEVETQYF. In nucleotides, the CDR3 is TGCAGTGCCCTCACTAGCGGAGAGGTAGAGACCCAGTACTTC.

The chain couples TRBV27 to TRBJ2-2; possibly TRBD2 for D (5 bases). Deletions cut 1 base from V and 6 bases from J, with 6 bases between. The CDR3 loop spans 13 amino acids. Germline CDR1 and CDR2: MNHEY and SMNVEV (reference sequence). DNA for the CDR3: TGTGCCAGCAGTTTATGGGAGCCCGGGGAGCTGTTTTTT. Protein: CASSLWEPGELFF.

This chain links TRBV12-3 or TRBV12-4 with TRBJ1-5, with D uncertain. This CDR3 has 17 residues. V lost 2 bases and J 3 bases, leaving 17 bases between the germline ends. CDR3 nucleotides: TGTGCCAGCAGTTTAACGGTCCCGCAGGCCAACAATCAGCCCCAGCATTTT. Its translation: CASSLTVPQANNQPQHF.

This clonotype has a handful of counts. The rearrangement uses TRBV5-1 and TRBJ2-1, with 7 bases matching TRBD1. CDR1 SGHRS and CDR2 YFSETQ come from the germline V gene. Trimming removed 1 base from V and 9 bases from J; junction bases left unmatched: 10. CDR3 length equals 15 residues. The CDR3 here is CASSLIGGAASEQFF. As DNA, the CDR3 is TGCGCCAGCAGCTTGATAGGGGGCGCCGCGAGTGAGCAGTTCTTC.

This clonotype has only a few counts. The chain combines TRBV20-1 with TRBJ1-6; no clear D. The CDR3 consists of 17 residues. The V end was cut by 0 bases, the J end by 8 bases, with 20 bases between. Germline CDR1 DFQATT, CDR2 SNEGSKA (reference sequence). The CDR3 nucleotides are TGCAGTGCTAGAGATCGATTGGCGGTTCTCCCGGATTCACCCCTCCACTTT. Its protein is CSARDRLAVLPDSPLHF.

This clonotype was detected ten times or more. CDR3 protein: CRGGVAGVIETQYF. The DNA for the CDR3 is TGCAGAGGCGGAGTAGCGGGAGTTATAGAGACCCAGTACTTC. This chain joins TRBV20-1 and TRBJ2-5; 9 bases map to TRBD2. The CDR3 extends over 14 amino acids. Germline V gives CDR1 DFQATT, CDR2 SNEGSKA (reference sequence).

This clonotype was picked up a small number of times. CDR3 DNA: TGTGCCATCAGTAAGACAGGGGTCAGCAATCAGCCCCAGCATTTT. Its protein is CAISKTGVSNQPQHF. This rearrangement joins TRBV10-3 to TRBJ1-5; 8 nucleotides match TRBD1. CDR1 and CDR2 from the germline V gene are ENHRY and SYGVKD. This CDR3 contains 15 residues. The V gene end was trimmed by 5 bases and the J gene end by 1 base; junction bases not matched to a gene: 4.

This clonotype turned up a few times. The chain joins TRBV12-3 or TRBV12-4 to TRBJ2-3, with TRBD2 identical over 13 bases. The trim removed 6 bases at V and 5 bases at J, leaving 11 bases unmatched. The CDR3 consists of 17 residues. CDR3 in DNA: TGTGCCAGCAGCCCTCGGACTAGCGGGAGAATAGGAGATACGCAGTATTTT. Translation gives CASSPRTSGRIGDTQYF.

This clonotype was detected many times. This sequence joins TRBV2 and TRBJ1-1; perhaps TRBD1 as D (5 bases). Germline loops: CDR1 SNHLY, CDR2 FYNNEI. The CDR3 consists of 13 residues. V shed 2 bases and J shed 4 bases, with 8 bases lying between them. In DNA form, the CDR3 reads TGTGCCAGCAGTGAAACAGGATTCACTGAAGCTTTCTTT. It yields the protein CASSETGFTEAFF.